This T cell receptor beta chain was recovered during a study of response to subunit inactivated influenza vaccine. Study conclusions and caveats: Authors suggested few new T cells are recruited by each seasonal influenza vaccination.

This CDR3 is built from 12 residues. V lost 4 bases to trimming and J lost 3 bases, with 3 bases between them. Germline CDR1 is MNHEY and CDR2 is SVGEGT. A note on this clonotype: Antigen unknown.

One entry per CDR3 protein results from TCRdb running MiXCR on the RT-PCR reads. Of 500,000 or so distinct CDR3 sequences listed, approximately 15% are singletons. This clonotype was obtained from a man aged 50 to 75 who received an inactivated influenza vaccine. This chain uses TRBV6-2 or TRBV6-3 with TRBJ2-2; D remains unclear. Source: CD4+ T cells sorted from PBMCs, taken less than 30 months after vaccination. The CDR3 DNA reads as TGTGCCAGCAGTTGGGACACCGGGGAGCTGTTTTTT. As protein: CASSWDTGELFF.